This T cell receptor (beta chain) is from a study of T cell responses to AZD1222 COVID-19 vaccine. The data were produced by immunoSEQ multiplex PCR, yet TCRdb's version contains in-frame clones alone and is incomplete. The sample holds approximately 200,000 clones; 90% to 95% are singletons and the top ten take roughly 3.5%. Study findings and constraints: Samples come after the peak T cell response, not at day 14. Vaccine-associated CD4 TCRs ranged over spike, dominating at 160-218 and 743-854. A reported finding is that nearly half of spike-specific TCRs target unmutated variant regions. Among the donors, most were white British and more were female, and clonal diversity was possibly underestimated.

Worth noting for this clone: What it recognizes is unknown.

CDR3 length: 15 residues. Trimming removed 5 bases from V and 4 bases from J, with 17 bases in between. Germline V gene sequence: CDR1 SGHNT, CDR2 YENEEA. This chain links TRBV11-3 with TRBJ2-5; perhaps TRBD2 as D (6 bases). This specimen was peripheral blood, taken 28 days after the second AZD1222 dose. This clonotype was sampled from an adult who received the AZD1222 COVID-19 vaccine. The DNA for the CDR3 is TGTGCCAGCAGCCCCGGGGGAGGAAAGGGAGAGACCCAGTACTTC. This translates into CASSPGGGKGETQYF.